The clone carrying this TCR beta chain occurred a few times. Its antigen is unknown. The sample's time point: pre-sensitization, week 0. The treatment was: therapeutic diphenylcyclopropenone sensitization with weekly scalp DPC. The data stem from a study of human T cells and chemical hapten exposure. In the study overall: The patient population, which was mostly female, had alopecia areata, totalis or universalis.

The library tagged each cDNA molecule with unique molecular identifiers. In TCRdb, the RACE reads were re-called with MiXCR into one record per CDR3 protein. The repertoire includes 85,000 to 90,000 distinct CDR3 sequences, around 10% of them detected once, and approximately 3.9% sits in the top ten. Germline lookup yields CDR1 SGHTA and CDR2 FQGNSA. Trimming cost V 4 bases and J 4 bases, with 14 bases left between them. The CDR3 loop spans 15 amino acids. Whole-study results and caveats: Donors' alopecia may make their immune response differ from healthy people's.

The chain combines TRBV7-2 with TRBJ2-1; tentatively, D is TRBD1 (7 bases). Material: whole blood, obtained in connection with sensitization to the hapten diphenylcyclopropenone (DPC). The clonotype originates from a woman between 35 and 50 years old with alopecia areata. Some clones in this sample may be carry-over from other donors' samples. The CDR3 region has the DNA TGTGCCAGCAGCTCATCAGGGGGGTTGTACAATGAGCAGTTCTTC. Its translation: CASSSSGGLYNEQFF. The full variable domain, with the rest looked up from reference TRBV7-2 and TRBJ2-1, is GAGVSQSPSNKVTEKGKDVELRCDPISGHTALYWYRQSLGQGLEFLIYFQGNSAPDKSGLPSDRFSAERTGGSVSTLTIQRTQQEDSAVYLCASSSSGGLYNEQFFGPGTRLTVL.